These 25 T cell receptor beta chains share one sample of origin, sequenced in a study of blood T cell repertoires in COVID-19. Using immunoSEQ multiplex PCR, the repertoire was profiled, and TCRdb retains in-frame clones only, with some absent. The table shows some 100,000 clones, with 88% occurring only once. The sample consisted of peripheral blood. These receptors all stem from a woman aged 60-70 years with acute or convalescent COVID-19.

The J gene is TRBJ2-1, the V gene TRBV5-1; D not certain. Trimming left V 1 base short and J 0 bases short, with 8 bases between. The V gene's germline CDR1 is SGHRS and CDR2 YFSETQ. The CDR3 contains 15 residues. CDR3 loop: CASSLWASSYNEQFF. The CDR3 DNA sequence: TGCGCCAGCAGCTTGTGGGCGAGCTCCTACAATGAGCAGTTCTTC. The variable domain in full, with the rest retrieved from reference TRBV5-1 and TRBJ2-1, is KAGVTQTPRYLIKTRGQQVTLSCSPISGHRSVSWYQQTPGQGLQFLFEYFSETQRNKGNFPGRFSGRQFSNSRSEMNVSTLELGDSALYLCASSLWASSYNEQFFGPGTRLTVL.

This clone showed up just once. The V and J genes are TRBV3-1 (or the pseudogene TRBV3-2) and TRBJ1-3, with TRBD1 identical over 7 bases. Germline CDR1 LGHDT, CDR2 YNNKEL (reference sequence). V shed 0 bases and J 1 base; nucleotides not matched to a gene: 6. The CDR3 runs 17 residues. The CDR3 loop reads CASSQDVTGWSGNTIYF. CDR3 nucleotide sequence: TGTGCCAGCAGCCAAGATGTGACAGGGTGGTCTGGAAACACCATATATTTT.

The chain is built from TRBV19 and TRBJ1-5; 7 nucleotides match TRBD1. The germline gives CDR1 LNHDA, CDR2 SQIVND (reference sequence). With V trimmed by 5 bases and J by 2 bases, 3 bases remained unmatched. This CDR3 region has 14 residues. CDR3 nucleotides: TGTGCCAGTAGTGAAACAGGGGGCAATCAGCCCCAGCATTTT. Protein product: CASSETGGNQPQHF. The entire variable domain, with the rest obtained from reference TRBV19 and TRBJ1-5, is as follows: DGGITQSPKYLFRKEGQNVTLSCEQNLNHDAMYWYRQDPGQGLRLIYYSQIVNDFQKGDIAEGYSVSREKKESFPLTVTSAQKNPTAFYLCASSETGGNQPQHFGDGTRLSIL.

The rearrangement links TRBV19 to TRBJ1-1; D gene unclear. CDR1 and CDR2 from the germline V gene are LNHDA and SQIVND (reference sequence). V was trimmed by 4 bases and J by 1 base, leaving 7 bases between them. This CDR3 has 13 amino acids. The CDR3 DNA follows: TGTGCCAGTAGTACCGTCGGGAACACTGAAGCTTTCTTT. Amino acid sequence: CASSTVGNTEAFF.

J is TRBJ2-7 and V is TRBV18, with 11 bases matching TRBD2. Germline V gene lookup returns CDR1 KGHSH and CDR2 LQKENI. The junction had 2 bases not matched to a gene; V was cut back by 2 bases and J by 2 bases. The CDR3 is made up of 15 amino acids. The CDR3 nucleotides are TGTGCCAGCTCACCAGGACTAGCGGGCCCCTACGAGCAGTACGTC. It specifies CASSPGLAGPYEQYV.

The DNA for the CDR3 is TGTGCCACCAGCAGAGAGCGCCTAGCCTCCGAGCAGTACGTC. Protein sequence: CATSRERLASEQYV. The V gene is TRBV15, the J gene TRBJ2-7; D possibly corresponds to TRBD2 (5 bases). The germline V gene encodes CDR1 LNHNV and CDR2 YYDKDF (reference sequence). This CDR3 region has 14 residues. Trimming stripped 0 bases from V and 6 bases from J, with 12 bases between.

This chain connects TRBV6-6 to TRBJ1-5; TRBD1 matches at 8 bases. The V gene end was trimmed by 8 bases and the J gene end by 4 bases; junction bases not matched to a gene: 10. The CDR3 spans 15 residues. Germline V gives CDR1 MNHNY, CDR2 SVGAGI (reference sequence). For the CDR3, the DNA is TGTGCCAGCGATACCGGACAGGGCAAGAATCAGCCCCAGCATTTT. The encoded protein is CASDTGQGKNQPQHF.

The chain has TRBV3-1 (or the pseudogene TRBV3-2) and TRBJ1-1; no definite D call. In germline, CDR1 is LGHDT, CDR2 YNNKEL (reference sequence). The CDR3 extends over 17 amino acids. V dropped 3 bases and J dropped 1 base, with 18 bases sitting between them. The CDR3 protein is CASSHSRARTTNTEAFF. DNA for the CDR3: TGTGCCAGCAGCCACTCGAGGGCGAGGACCACGAACACTGAAGCTTTCTTT.

This clone was detected once. The chain links TRBV18 to TRBJ1-1; TRBD1 matches at 8 bases. This CDR3 is 14 amino acids long. Germline values: CDR1 KGHSH, CDR2 LQKENI. Trimming took 4 bases from V and 3 from J; bases not matched to a gene: 4. The CDR3 nucleotides are TGTGCCAGCTCACGGCAGGGGGCGGACACTGAAGCTTTCTTT. It codes for CASSRQGADTEAFF.

The rearrangement uses TRBV10-2 and TRBJ2-1, with 8 bases that match TRBD1. The CDR3 runs 13 residues. V lost 7 bases and J lost 6; bases outside the gene matches: 5. Germline-derived CDR1 and CDR2 are WSHSY and SAAADI. CDR3 residues: CASKSGQANEQFF. DNA for the CDR3: TGCGCCAGCAAATCGGGACAGGCCAATGAGCAGTTCTTC.

As regards this clone: Other DNA sequences in the sample encode the same CDR3. In nucleotides, the CDR3 is TGCGCCAGCAGCTTGGGCGCAGGGTCTGGAAACACCATATATTTT. Amino acids: CASSLGAGSGNTIYF. The chain is built from TRBV5-1 and TRBJ1-3; the D gene is possibly TRBD1 (5 bases). Trimming removed 0 bases at V and 1 base at J, with 8 bases between. Germline V gene lookup returns CDR1 SGHRS and CDR2 YFSETQ. The CDR3 runs to 15 residues.

In DNA, the CDR3 is TGTGCCAGCAGCCCGAGCCCCGGGGGGTATGGCTACACCTTC. Translation: CASSPSPGGYGYTF. The J gene is TRBJ1-2, the V gene TRBV7-2, with D perhaps TRBD1 (5 bases). The CDR3 contains 14 residues. Trimming took off 5 bases at V and 5 bases at J, with 15 bases between the two ends. Germline V gives CDR1 SGHTA, CDR2 FQGNSA.

The chain links TRBV27 to TRBJ2-3; TRBD2 agrees at 11 bases. Trimming took 6 bases from V and 4 from J; bases not matched to a gene: 6. The V gene's germline CDR1 is MNHEY and CDR2 SMNVEV (reference sequence). The CDR3 is 15 amino acids. The CDR3 nucleotides read TGTGCCAGCAGATTAGGGGGACTAGCGGCAGATACGCAGTATTTT. This translates into CASRLGGLAADTQYF.

This chain connects TRBV2 to TRBJ2-4; D possibly corresponds to TRBD1 (6 bases). The germline V gene encodes CDR1 SNHLY and CDR2 FYNNEI. The CDR3 extends over 15 amino acids. V dropped 5 bases and J dropped 6 bases, with 17 bases sitting between them. CDR3 residues: CASSPGRGRGNIQYF. The CDR3 DNA follows: TGTGCCAGCAGTCCTGGACGGGGCAGGGGAAACATTCAGTACTTC.

The gene calls are TRBV29-1 and TRBJ2-1; 12 bases map to TRBD2. The V segment lost 4 bases and the J segment 4 bases; nucleotides outside the gene matches: 11. The CDR3 is 17 amino acids. Germline V CDR1 and CDR2: SQVTM, ANQGSEA. CDR3 DNA: TGCAGCGTTGGGTCTAGCGGGAGGGCCTATAGGTACAATGAGCAGTTCTTC. Protein sequence: CSVGSSGRAYRYNEQFF.

A few counts support this clone. CDR3 coding DNA: TGTGCCATCAGTGAGTCTGACAGCCAAGCCTATGGCTACACCTTC. It encodes CAISESDSQAYGYTF. The V call is TRBV10-3, the J call TRBJ1-2, with a weak D call TRBD1 (5 bases). CDR1 ENHRY and CDR2 SYGVKD come from the germline V gene. The V gene lost 0 bases and the J gene lost 4 bases, with 12 bases spanning the gap. This CDR3 contains 15 residues.

The chain links TRBV7-3 to TRBJ2-1; 7 nucleotides line up with TRBD1. There are 15 residues in the CDR3. The germline CDR1 and CDR2 sequences are SGHTA and FQGTGA. Germline trimming cut 2 bases from V and 7 bases from J; bases unmatched to any gene: 8. The CDR3 protein is CASSLYGTDRNEQFF. The CDR3 DNA follows: TGTGCCAGCAGCTTATATGGGACGGACAGGAATGAGCAGTTCTTC.

V gene TRBV5-1 combines with J gene TRBJ2-3, with D perhaps matching TRBD1 (6 bases). The CDR3 sequence is 16 residues long. Germline V CDR1 and CDR2: SGHRS, YFSETQ. V dropped 2 bases and J dropped 4 bases, with 17 bases sitting between them. CDR3 sequence (DNA): TGCGCCAGCAGCTTCCTCCAACAGGGTAATGCAGATACGCAGTATTTT. Protein sequence: CASSFLQQGNADTQYF.

The gene calls are TRBV18 and TRBJ2-3; no definite D call. In germline, CDR1 is KGHSH, CDR2 LQKENI. The CDR3 totals 16 residues. Trimming took 0 bases from V and 2 from J, leaving 12 bases between them. CDR3 DNA: TGTGCCAGCTCACCACCAGACCGGGTCCACACAGATACGCAGTATTTT. Translation: CASSPPDRVHTDTQYF.

J is TRBJ1-2 and V is TRBV2, with 7 bases identical to TRBD1. J lost 2 bases, V lost 8 bases, and 11 bases had no gene match. The CDR3 is made up of 15 amino acids. CDR1 SNHLY and CDR2 FYNNEI come from the germline V gene. The CDR3 loop reads CASEPGGSLNYGYTF. The CDR3 DNA reads as TGTGCCAGCGAGCCAGGGGGTTCATTAAACTATGGCTACACCTTC. The whole variable domain, remainder taken from reference TRBV2 and TRBJ1-2, is EPEVTQTPSHQVTQMGQEVILRCVPISNHLYFYWYRQILGQKVEFLVSFYNNEISEKSEIFDDQFSVERPDGSNFTLKIRSTKLEDSAMYFCASEPGGSLNYGYTFGSGTRLTVV.

The chain carries TRBV28 and TRBJ1-6; 7 bases map to TRBD1. V lost 7 bases and J lost 1; bases outside the gene matches: 7. The CDR3 contains 16 residues. Germline loops: CDR1 MDHEN, CDR2 SYDVKM. DNA of the CDR3: TGTGCCAGCACCATTCAGGGGGATTCCTATAATTCACCCCTCCACTTT. As protein: CASTIQGDSYNSPLHF.

V usage is TRBV28 and J usage is TRBJ1-2; weak D call: TRBD1 (5 bases). CDR1 and CDR2 from the germline V gene are MDHEN and SYDVKM. Trimming shortened V by 7 bases and J by 8 bases, and 14 bases separated the two germline ends. The CDR3 covers 12 residues. CDR3 sequence: CASNNLRGGYTF. In DNA form, the CDR3 reads TGTGCCAGCAATAACTTACGGGGGGGCTACACCTTC.

The chain has TRBV6-6 and TRBJ1-2; the D gene is possibly TRBD1 (6 bases). The CDR3 loop spans 18 amino acids. The V gene's germline CDR1 is MNHNY and CDR2 SVGAGI (reference sequence). Trimming cost V 5 bases and J 2 bases, with 24 bases left between them. The CDR3 DNA reads as TGTGCCAGCAGTCCCACACCGGGACAAAGGTCTATCAACTATGGCTACACCTTC. Amino acids: CASSPTPGQRSINYGYTF.

The chain combines TRBV18 with TRBJ1-5; D is unresolved. The CDR3 length is 13 residues. V was clipped by 4 bases and J by 3 bases, with 7 bases between them. CDR1 KGHSH and CDR2 LQKENI come from the germline V gene. The CDR3 sequence: CASSHGDNQPQHF. In DNA, the CDR3 is TGTGCCAGCTCACACGGGGACAATCAGCCCCAGCATTTT.

The V call is TRBV5-4, the J call TRBJ2-5; 7 bases align to TRBD2. This CDR3 is built from 15 residues. V shed 2 bases and J 1 base; nucleotides not matched to a gene: 5. The V gene's germline CDR1 is SGHNT and CDR2 YYREEE (reference sequence). CDR3 region: CASSFGTTVQETQYF. DNA of the CDR3: TGTGCCAGCAGCTTTGGGACTACAGTCCAAGAGACCCAGTACTTC.